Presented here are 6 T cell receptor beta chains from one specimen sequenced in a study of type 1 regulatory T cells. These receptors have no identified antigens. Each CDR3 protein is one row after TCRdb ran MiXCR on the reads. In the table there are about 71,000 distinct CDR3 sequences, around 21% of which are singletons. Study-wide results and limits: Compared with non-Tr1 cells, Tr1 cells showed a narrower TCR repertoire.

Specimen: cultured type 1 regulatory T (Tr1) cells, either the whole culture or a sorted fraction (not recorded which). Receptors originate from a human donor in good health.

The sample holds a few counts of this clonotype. CDR3 sequence: CASSPVAGGPEQYF. CDR3 DNA: TGTGCCAGCTCACCGGTAGCGGGAGGGCCGGAGCAGTACTTC. The chain couples TRBV18 to TRBJ2-7, with 11 bases aligning to TRBD2. Germline assignment: CDR1 KGHSH and CDR2 LQKENI. J gave up 7 bases and V 3 bases, and 5 bases lay outside the gene matches. The CDR3 extends over 14 amino acids. Full variable domain (missing parts from reference TRBV18 and TRBJ2-7): NAGVMQNPRHLVRRRGQEARLRCSPMKGHSHVYWYRQLPEEGLKFMVYLQKENIIDESGMPKERFSAEFPKEGPSILRIQQVVRGDSAAYFCASSPVAGGPEQYFGPGTRLTVT.

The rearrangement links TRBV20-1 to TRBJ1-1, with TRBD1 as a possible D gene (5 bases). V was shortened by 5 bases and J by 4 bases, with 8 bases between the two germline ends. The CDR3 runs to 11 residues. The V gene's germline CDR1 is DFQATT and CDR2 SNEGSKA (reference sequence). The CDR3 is CSAFGGTEAFF. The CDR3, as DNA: TGCAGTGCTTTCGGGGGCACTGAAGCTTTCTTT.

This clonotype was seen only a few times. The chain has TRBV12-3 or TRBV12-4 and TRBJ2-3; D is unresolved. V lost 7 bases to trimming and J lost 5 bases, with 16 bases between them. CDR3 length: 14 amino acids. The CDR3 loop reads CASTPQSLGDTQYF. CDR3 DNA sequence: TGTGCCAGCACCCCCCAGAGTCTTGGAGATACGCAGTATTTT.

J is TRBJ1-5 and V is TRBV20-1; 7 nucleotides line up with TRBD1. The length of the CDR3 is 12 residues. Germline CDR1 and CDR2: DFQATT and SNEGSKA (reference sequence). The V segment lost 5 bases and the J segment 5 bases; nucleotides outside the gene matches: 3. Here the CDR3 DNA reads TGCAGTGCTGGCCAGGGGGATCAGCCCCAGCATTTT. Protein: CSAGQGDQPQHF.

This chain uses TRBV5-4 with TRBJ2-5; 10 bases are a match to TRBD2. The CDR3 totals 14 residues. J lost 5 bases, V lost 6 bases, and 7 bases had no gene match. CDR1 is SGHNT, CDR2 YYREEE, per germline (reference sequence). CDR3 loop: CASMLAGVGETQYF. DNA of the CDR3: TGTGCCAGCATGCTAGCGGGAGTCGGGGAGACCCAGTACTTC.

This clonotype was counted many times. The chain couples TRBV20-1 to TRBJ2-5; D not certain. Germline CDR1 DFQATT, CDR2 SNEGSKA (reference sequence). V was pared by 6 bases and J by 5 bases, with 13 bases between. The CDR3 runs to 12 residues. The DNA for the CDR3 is TGCAGTGCCTGGGGTCCAAGGGAGACCCAGTACTTC. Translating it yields CSAWGPRETQYF.